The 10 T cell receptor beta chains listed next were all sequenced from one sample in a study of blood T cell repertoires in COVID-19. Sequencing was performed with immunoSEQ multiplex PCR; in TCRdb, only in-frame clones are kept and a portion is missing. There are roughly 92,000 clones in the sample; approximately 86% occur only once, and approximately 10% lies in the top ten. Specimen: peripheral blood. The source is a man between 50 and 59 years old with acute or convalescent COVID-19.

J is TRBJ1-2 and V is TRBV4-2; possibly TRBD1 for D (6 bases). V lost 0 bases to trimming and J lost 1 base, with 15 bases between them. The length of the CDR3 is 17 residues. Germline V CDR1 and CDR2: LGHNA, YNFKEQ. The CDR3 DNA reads TGTGCCAGCAGCCAAGATGTGGGCAGGGGTGTTAACTATGGCTACACCTTC. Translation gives CASSQDVGRGVNYGYTF.

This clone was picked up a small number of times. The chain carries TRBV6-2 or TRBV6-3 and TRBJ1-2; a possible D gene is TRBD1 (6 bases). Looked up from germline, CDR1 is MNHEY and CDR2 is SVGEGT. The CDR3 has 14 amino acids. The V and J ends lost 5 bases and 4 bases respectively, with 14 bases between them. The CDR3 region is CASSGPDRSYGYTF. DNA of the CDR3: TGTGCCAGCAGTGGCCCGGACAGATCCTATGGCTACACCTTC.

In nucleotides, the CDR3 is TGTGCCAGTAGTATGGGGCAGGGGGGAGCTTTCTTT. Residues: CASSMGQGGAFF. The chain has TRBV19 and TRBJ1-1, with 7 bases identical to TRBD1. This CDR3 has 12 residues. Per germline, CDR1 LNHDA and CDR2 SQIVND (reference sequence). J gave up 10 bases and V 3 bases, and 5 bases lay outside the gene matches. The full variable domain, its missing parts supplied by reference TRBV19 and TRBJ1-1, is DGGITQSPKYLFRKEGQNVTLSCEQNLNHDAMYWYRQDPGQGLRLIYYSQIVNDFQKGDIAEGYSVSREKKESFPLTVTSAQKNPTAFYLCASSMGQGGAFFGQGTRLTVV.

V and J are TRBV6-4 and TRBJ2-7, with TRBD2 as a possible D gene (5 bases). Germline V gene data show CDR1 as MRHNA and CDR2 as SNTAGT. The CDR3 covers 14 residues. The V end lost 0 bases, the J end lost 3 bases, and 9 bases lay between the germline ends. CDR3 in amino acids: CASSDSLVGYEQYF. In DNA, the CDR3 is TGTGCCAGCAGTGACTCACTAGTAGGCTACGAGCAGTACTTC.

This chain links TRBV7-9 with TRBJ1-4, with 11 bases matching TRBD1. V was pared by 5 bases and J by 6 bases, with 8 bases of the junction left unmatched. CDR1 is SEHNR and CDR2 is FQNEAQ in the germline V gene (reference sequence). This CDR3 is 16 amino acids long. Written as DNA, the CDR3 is TGTGCCAGCAGCGCCGGACAGGGGGCGCGTGATGAAAAACTGTTTTTT. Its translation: CASSAGQGARDEKLFF.

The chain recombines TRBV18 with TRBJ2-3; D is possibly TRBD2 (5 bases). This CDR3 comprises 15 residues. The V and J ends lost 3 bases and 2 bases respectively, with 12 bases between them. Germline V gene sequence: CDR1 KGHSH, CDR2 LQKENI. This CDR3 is CASSPPRGDTDTQYF. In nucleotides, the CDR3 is TGTGCCAGCTCACCCCCCCGGGGAGACACAGATACGCAGTATTTT.

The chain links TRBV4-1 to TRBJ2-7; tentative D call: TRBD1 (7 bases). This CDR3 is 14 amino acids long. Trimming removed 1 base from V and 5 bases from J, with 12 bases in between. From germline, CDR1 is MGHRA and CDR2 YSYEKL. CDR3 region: CASSQGQGGNEQYF. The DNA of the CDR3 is TGCGCCAGCAGCCAAGGGCAGGGGGGAAACGAGCAGTACTTC.

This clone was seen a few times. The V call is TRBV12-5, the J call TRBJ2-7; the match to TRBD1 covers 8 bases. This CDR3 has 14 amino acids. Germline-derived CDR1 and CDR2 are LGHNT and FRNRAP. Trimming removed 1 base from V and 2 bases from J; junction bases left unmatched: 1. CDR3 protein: CASGLAQGAYEQYF. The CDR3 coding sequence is TGTGCTAGTGGTTTGGCACAGGGGGCCTACGAGCAGTACTTC.

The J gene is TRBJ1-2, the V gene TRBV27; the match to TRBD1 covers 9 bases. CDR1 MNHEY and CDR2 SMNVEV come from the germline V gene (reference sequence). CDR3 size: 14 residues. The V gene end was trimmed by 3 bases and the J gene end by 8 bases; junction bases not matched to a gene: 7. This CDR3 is CASSFMDRGLGYTF. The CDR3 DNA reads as TGTGCCAGCAGTTTTATGGACAGGGGTCTGGGCTACACCTTC.

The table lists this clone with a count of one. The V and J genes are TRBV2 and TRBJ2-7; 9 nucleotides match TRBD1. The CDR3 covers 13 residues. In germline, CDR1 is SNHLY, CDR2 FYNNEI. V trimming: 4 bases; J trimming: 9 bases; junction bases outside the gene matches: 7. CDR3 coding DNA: TGTGCCAGCAGTGCCGGGACAGGGAATGGGCAGTACTTC. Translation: CASSAGTGNGQYF.